Presented here are 8 T cell receptor beta chains from one specimen sequenced in a study of cytomegalovirus exposure and HLA in healthy donors. Sequencing was performed with immunoSEQ multiplex PCR; in TCRdb, only in-frame clones are kept and a portion is missing. This sample has tens of thousands of clones, with around 94% found just once. Sequences were obtained from PBMCs. The receptors come from a woman under 30 in good health and CMV-seropositive.

V and J are TRBV6-5 and TRBJ1-2; 8 bases align to TRBD1. The V and J ends lost 8 bases and 5 bases, in that order; junction bases with no gene match: 1. Germline V CDR1 and CDR2: MNHEY, SVGAGI. This CDR3 region has 11 residues. The CDR3 sequence: CASGQGYGYTF. The CDR3 DNA reads as TGTGCCAGCGGACAGGGATATGGCTACACCTTC.

This clone was found once. The chain couples TRBV5-1 to TRBJ2-3; no clear D. CDR1 SGHRS and CDR2 YFSETQ come from the germline V gene. Trimming removed 1 base from V and 0 bases from J, with 12 bases in between. The CDR3 totals 16 residues. The CDR3 loop reads CASSLRGSLSTDTQYF. The DNA of the CDR3 is TGCGCCAGCAGCTTGAGAGGTTCCCTTAGCACAGATACGCAGTATTTT.

V is TRBV11-3 and J is TRBJ1-1, with TRBD1 matching 7 bases. Trimming removed 1 base from V and 1 base from J; junction bases left unmatched: 3. Looked up from germline, CDR1 is SGHNT and CDR2 is YENEEA. The CDR3 runs 15 residues. CDR3 residues: CASSLGRTGNTEAFF. The CDR3 DNA reads TGTGCCAGCAGCTTAGGTAGGACAGGGAACACTGAAGCTTTCTTT.

The CDR3 bases are TGTGCCAGCAGTGACCCAGGGGGAAGGCAGCCCCAGCATTTT. Protein sequence: CASSDPGGRQPQHF. This chain joins TRBV2 and TRBJ1-5; 7 positions match TRBD1. Germline loops: CDR1 SNHLY, CDR2 FYNNEI. After removal of 3 bases from V and 7 bases from J, the junction contained 6 bases not matched to a gene. This CDR3 region has 14 residues.

This clone is a singleton in its sample. The rearrangement uses TRBV29-1 and TRBJ2-1; 7 nucleotides match TRBD2. The CDR3 extends over 18 amino acids. The J segment lost 6 bases and the V segment lost 0 bases, leaving 17 bases of the junction unmatched. Germline V CDR1 and CDR2: SQVTM, ANQGSEA. CDR3 loop: CSVEDLGEGQWVFNEQFF. Here the CDR3 DNA reads TGCAGCGTTGAAGATCTGGGGGAGGGCCAGTGGGTTTTCAATGAGCAGTTCTTC.

This clone was observed once. The chain couples TRBV28 to TRBJ2-7, with TRBD1 identical over 9 bases. The CDR3 is 16 residues long. Germline V gives CDR1 MDHEN, CDR2 SYDVKM. V was clipped by 6 bases and J by 0 bases; unmatched bases: 9. CDR3 nucleotides: TGTGCCAGCAGCTCCCAGGACAGGGGACGCTCCTACGAGCAGTACTTC. Translated: CASSSQDRGRSYEQYF. The full variable domain, completed using reference TRBV28 and TRBJ2-7, is DVKVTQSSRYLVKRTGEKVFLECVQDMDHENMFWYRQDPGLGLRLIYFSYDVKMKEKGDIPEGYSVSREKKERFSLILESASTNQTSMYLCASSSQDRGRSYEQYFGPGTRLTVT.

The chain recombines TRBV6-5 with TRBJ2-1; perhaps TRBD1 as D (6 bases). Germline CDR1 and CDR2: MNHEY and SVGAGI. This CDR3 region has 14 residues. Trimming pared 6 bases from V and 0 bases from J, leaving 9 bases between. CDR3 sequence (DNA): TGTGCCAGCAGCACAGGGAGCTCCTACAATGAGCAGTTCTTC. Translating it yields CASSTGSSYNEQFF.

This clone was seen just once. The chain recombines TRBV5-1 with TRBJ1-1; TRBD1 agrees at 9 bases. This CDR3 has 16 residues. The germline V gene has CDR1 SGHRS and CDR2 YFSETQ. The trim removed 2 bases at V and 4 bases at J, leaving 9 bases unmatched. CDR3 DNA sequence: TGCGCCAGCAGCTTATACGCACTGACAGGGGGCACTGAAGCTTTCTTT. Protein: CASSLYALTGGTEAFF.